This T cell receptor (beta chain) emerged from a study of control samples from healthy donors and cancer patients. V was clipped by 5 bases and J by 3 bases, with 11 bases between them. The CDR3 contains 14 residues. Germline V CDR1 and CDR2: MNHEY, SVGAGI. Method: immunoSEQ multiplex PCR; TCRdb's copy keeps in-frame clones and lacks some. In the table there are some 120,000 clones, 88% of which are singletons. The chain couples TRBV6-5 to TRBJ1-3, with no clear D. Sequencing input: blood. The origin of this receptor is a woman between 65 and 79 years old in good health. The CDR3 sequence: CASSLAGRGNTIYF. The CDR3 DNA reads TGTGCCAGCAGTCTTGCGGGCCGTGGAAACACCATATATTTT.